Below are 13 T cell receptor beta chains sequenced from a single sample in a study of T-cell memory formation after mild COVID-19. TCRdb reprocessed the 5' RACE reads via MiXCR and lists one record per CDR3 protein. The data show hundreds of thousands of distinct CDR3 sequences, about an eighth seen once. The sample comprised PBMCs or a T cell subset sorted from them (not recorded which). The source of these receptors is a man between 18 and 29 years old who had mild COVID-19 (a few samples of this study predate the infection). Cell type and time point are not known.

The chain links TRBV12-3 or TRBV12-4 to TRBJ1-2; possible D gene TRBD1, 5 bases. V lost 6 bases and J 8 bases, leaving 19 bases between the germline ends. The CDR3 spans 14 residues. The chain's CDR3 is CASRLGRSRMGYTF. CDR3 nucleotide sequence: TGTGCCAGCAGACTGGGACGGTCTCGAATGGGCTACACCTTC.

This clonotype was observed at least ten times. This chain joins TRBV2 and TRBJ1-2; possibly TRBD1 for D (5 bases). This CDR3 is 14 amino acids long. Trimming removed 2 bases at V and 4 bases at J, with 11 bases between. Per germline, CDR1 SNHLY and CDR2 FYNNEI. The CDR3 DNA follows: TGTGCCAGCAGTGAACAGGGAGGAGCCTATGGCTACACCTTC. This translates into CASSEQGGAYGYTF.

The CDR3 region is CASSWGQEGGYTF. CDR3 in DNA: TGTGCCAGCAGCTGGGGACAGGAAGGTGGCTACACCTTC. The J gene is TRBJ1-2, the V gene TRBV7-2; 8 bases are shared with TRBD1. V trimming: 4 bases; J trimming: 7 bases; junction bases outside the gene matches: 5. CDR1 and CDR2 (germline): SGHTA, FQGNSA. CDR3 length: 13 amino acids.

A few counts support this clonotype. J is TRBJ2-7 and V is TRBV12-3 or TRBV12-4; 14 nucleotides align to TRBD2. The CDR3 totals 15 residues. V gave up 6 bases and J gave up 3 bases; unmatched junction bases: 4. The CDR3 loop is CASRPGLAGGYEQYV. CDR3 in DNA: TGTGCCAGCAGGCCCGGACTAGCGGGGGGCTACGAGCAGTACGTC.

The chain is built from TRBV6-2 or TRBV6-3 and TRBJ2-5, with 10 positions matching TRBD2. The CDR3 sequence is 15 residues long. V was clipped by 6 bases and J by 1 base; unmatched bases: 5. CDR1 is MNHEY and CDR2 is SVGEGT in the germline V gene. CDR3 in DNA: TGTGCCAGCAGGGGACGGACTAGCGGCCAAGAGACCCAGTACTTC. It encodes CASRGRTSGQETQYF.

There are many counts of this clonotype. This chain connects TRBV7-7 to TRBJ1-1, with 7 bases lining up with TRBD1. The CDR3 sequence is 13 residues long. V was clipped by 5 bases and J by 8 bases; unmatched bases: 8. Germline CDR1 is SSHAT and CDR2 is FNYEAQ (reference sequence). CDR3 nucleotides: TGTGCCAGCAGCACCTCGACAGGGACCGAAGCTTTCTTT. This translates into CASSTSTGTEAFF.

This clonotype was detected ten times or more. This chain links TRBV5-4 with TRBJ2-1, with 10 bases aligning to TRBD1. The CDR3 totals 16 residues. Germline assignment: CDR1 SGHNT and CDR2 YYREEE (reference sequence). V lost 5 bases and J lost 8; bases outside the gene matches: 13. CDR3: CASSSLSGTGVDEQFF. The CDR3 DNA sequence: TGTGCCAGCAGTTCCCTATCCGGGACAGGGGTGGATGAGCAGTTCTTC.

This clonotype occurred a few times. The chain uses TRBV20-1 and TRBJ2-1; D uncertain. Trimming removed 6 bases at V and 4 bases at J, with 10 bases between. The CDR3 is made up of 12 amino acids. Germline V CDR1 and CDR2: DFQATT, SNEGSKA (reference sequence). The CDR3 DNA follows: TGCAGTGCCCGGAGATATTACAATGAGCAGTTCTTC. It yields the protein CSARRYYNEQFF.

This clonotype was seen more than once but under ten times. V and J are TRBV9 and TRBJ1-1; D possibly corresponds to TRBD1 (6 bases). The length of the CDR3 is 15 residues. V was shortened by 3 bases and J by 4 bases, with 16 bases between the two germline ends. CDR1 and CDR2 from the germline V gene are SGDLS and YYNGEE. The CDR3 here is CASSAPGTGATEAFF. DNA for the CDR3: TGTGCCAGCAGCGCCCCCGGGACGGGGGCCACTGAAGCTTTCTTT.

This clonotype has a count of ten or more. This chain joins TRBV28 and TRBJ2-1; 9 bases map to TRBD2. V lost 6 bases, J lost 5 bases, and 11 bases stayed unmatched. Germline CDR1 and CDR2: MDHEN and SYDVKM. The CDR3 runs to 16 residues. The CDR3 region has the DNA TGTGCCAGCAGACCGTCCGGGACTAGCCCCCACAATGAGCAGTTCTTC. It encodes CASRPSGTSPHNEQFF. The full variable domain, in which reference TRBV28 and TRBJ2-1 provide the parts outside the CDR3, is DVKVTQSSRYLVKRTGEKVFLECVQDMDHENMFWYRQDPGLGLRLIYFSYDVKMKEKGDIPEGYSVSREKKERFSLILESASTNQTSMYLCASRPSGTSPHNEQFFGPGTRLTVL.

This clonotype occurred many times. This chain connects TRBV7-2 to TRBJ2-7; D not resolved. Trimming removed 0 bases at V and 2 bases at J, with 8 bases between. There are 14 residues in the CDR3. Germline-derived CDR1 and CDR2 are SGHTA and FQGNSA. In nucleotides, the CDR3 is TGTGCCAGCAGCTTAGCCTCCCCAACCTACGAGCAGTACTTC. Its translation is CASSLASPTYEQYF. The full variable domain, completed using reference TRBV7-2 and TRBJ2-7, is GAGVSQSPSNKVTEKGKDVELRCDPISGHTALYWYRQSLGQGLEFLIYFQGNSAPDKSGLPSDRFSAERTGGSVSTLTIQRTQQEDSAVYLCASSLASPTYEQYFGPGTRLTVT.

The chain has TRBV5-1 and TRBJ2-2; D tentatively fits TRBD1 or TRBD2 (5 bases each). CDR3 size: 15 residues. V gave up 2 bases and J gave up 6 bases, with 14 bases separating them. The germline V gene has CDR1 SGHRS and CDR2 YFSETQ. This CDR3 reads CASSLGTAVSGELFF. The CDR3 coding sequence is TGCGCCAGCAGCTTAGGGACGGCCGTCTCCGGGGAGCTGTTTTTT.

This clonotype was seen a handful of times. DNA of the CDR3: TGTGCCAGCAGCCCCGGACAGGGGGGATATACGCAGTATTTT. Translation gives CASSPGQGGYTQYF. The V and J genes are TRBV6-2 or TRBV6-3 and TRBJ2-3, with 10 bases matching TRBD1. The CDR3 extends over 14 amino acids. CDR1 and CDR2 from the germline V gene are MNHEY and SVGEGT. V trimming: 6 bases; J trimming: 7 bases; junction bases outside the gene matches: 7.